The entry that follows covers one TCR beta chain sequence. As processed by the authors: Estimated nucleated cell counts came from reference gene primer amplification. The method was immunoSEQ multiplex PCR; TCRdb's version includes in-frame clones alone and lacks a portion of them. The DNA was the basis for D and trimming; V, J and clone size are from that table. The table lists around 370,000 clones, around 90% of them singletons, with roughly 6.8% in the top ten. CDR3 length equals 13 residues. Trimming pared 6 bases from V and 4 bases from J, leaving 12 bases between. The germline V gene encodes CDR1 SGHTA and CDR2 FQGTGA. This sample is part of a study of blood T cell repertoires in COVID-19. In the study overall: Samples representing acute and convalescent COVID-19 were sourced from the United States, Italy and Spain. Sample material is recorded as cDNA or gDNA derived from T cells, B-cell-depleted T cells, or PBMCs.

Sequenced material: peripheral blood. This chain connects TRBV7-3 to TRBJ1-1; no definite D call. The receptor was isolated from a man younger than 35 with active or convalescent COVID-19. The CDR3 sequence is CASSPYKFTEAFF. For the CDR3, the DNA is TGTGCCAGCAGTCCCTATAAGTTCACTGAAGCTTTCTTT.